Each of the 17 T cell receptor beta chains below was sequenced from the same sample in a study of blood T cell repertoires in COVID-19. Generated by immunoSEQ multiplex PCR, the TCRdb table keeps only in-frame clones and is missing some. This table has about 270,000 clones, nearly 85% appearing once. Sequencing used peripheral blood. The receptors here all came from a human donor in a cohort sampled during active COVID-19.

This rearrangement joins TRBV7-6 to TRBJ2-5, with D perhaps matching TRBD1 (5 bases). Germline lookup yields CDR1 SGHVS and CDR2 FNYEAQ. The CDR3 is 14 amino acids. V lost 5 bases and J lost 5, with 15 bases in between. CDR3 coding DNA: TGTGCCAGCAGCAAGGACACAAATGGGGAGACCCAGTACTTC. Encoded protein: CASSKDTNGETQYF.

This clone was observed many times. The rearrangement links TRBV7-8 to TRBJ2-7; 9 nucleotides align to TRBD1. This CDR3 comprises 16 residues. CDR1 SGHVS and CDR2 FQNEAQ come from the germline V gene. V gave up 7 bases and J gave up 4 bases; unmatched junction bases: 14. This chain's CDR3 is CASTPPPGQGDYEQYF. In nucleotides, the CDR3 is TGTGCCAGCACTCCTCCCCCGGGACAGGGTGATTACGAGCAGTACTTC.

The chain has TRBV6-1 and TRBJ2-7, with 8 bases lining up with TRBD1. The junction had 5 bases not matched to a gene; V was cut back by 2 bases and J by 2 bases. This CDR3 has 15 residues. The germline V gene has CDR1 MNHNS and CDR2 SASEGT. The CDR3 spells CASSELGQGPYEQYF. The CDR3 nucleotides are TGTGCCAGCAGTGAACTCGGACAGGGACCCTACGAGCAGTACTTC.

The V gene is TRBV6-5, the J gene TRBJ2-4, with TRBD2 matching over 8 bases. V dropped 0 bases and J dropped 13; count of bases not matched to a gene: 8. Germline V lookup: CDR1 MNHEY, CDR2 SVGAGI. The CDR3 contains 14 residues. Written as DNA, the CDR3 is TGTGCCAGCAGTTACTCAGCCCCGGGGGGGACGCAGTACTTC. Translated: CASSYSAPGGTQYF.

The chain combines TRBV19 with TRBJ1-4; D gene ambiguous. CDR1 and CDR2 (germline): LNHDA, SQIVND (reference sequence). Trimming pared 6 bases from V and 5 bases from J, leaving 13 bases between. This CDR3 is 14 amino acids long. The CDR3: CASSHLASNEKLFF. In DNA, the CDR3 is TGTGCCAGTAGCCACCTGGCCTCAAATGAAAAACTGTTTTTT.

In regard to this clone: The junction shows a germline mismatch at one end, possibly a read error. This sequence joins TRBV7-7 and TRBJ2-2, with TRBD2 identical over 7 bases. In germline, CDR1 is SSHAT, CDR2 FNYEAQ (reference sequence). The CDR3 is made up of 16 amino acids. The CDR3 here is CASSSRLPGEGGELFF. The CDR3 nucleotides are TGTGCTAGCAGCTCCCGACTCCCGGGGGAGGGCGGGGAGCTGTTTTTT.

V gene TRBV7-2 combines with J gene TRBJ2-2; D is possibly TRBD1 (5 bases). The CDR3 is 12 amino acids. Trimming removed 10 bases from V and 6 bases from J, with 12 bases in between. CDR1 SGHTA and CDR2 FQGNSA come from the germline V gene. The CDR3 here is CATQKQAGELFF. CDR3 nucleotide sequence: TGTGCCACTCAAAAACAGGCCGGGGAGCTGTTTTTT.

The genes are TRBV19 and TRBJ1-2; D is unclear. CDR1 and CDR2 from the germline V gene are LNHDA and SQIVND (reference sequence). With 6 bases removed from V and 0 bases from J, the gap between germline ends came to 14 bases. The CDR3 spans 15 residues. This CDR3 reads CASSRTVETNYGYTF. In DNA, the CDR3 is TGTGCCAGTAGCCGAACCGTCGAGACTAACTATGGCTACACCTTC. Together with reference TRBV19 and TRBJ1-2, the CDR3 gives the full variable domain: DGGITQSPKYLFRKEGQNVTLSCEQNLNHDAMYWYRQDPGQGLRLIYYSQIVNDFQKGDIAEGYSVSREKKESFPLTVTSAQKNPTAFYLCASSRTVETNYGYTFGSGTRLTVV.

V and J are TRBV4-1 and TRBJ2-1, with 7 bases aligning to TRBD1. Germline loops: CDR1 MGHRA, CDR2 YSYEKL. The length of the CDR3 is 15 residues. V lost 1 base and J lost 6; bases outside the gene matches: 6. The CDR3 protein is CASSQGQGVGNEQFF. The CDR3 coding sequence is TGCGCCAGCAGCCAAGGACAGGGTGTGGGCAATGAGCAGTTCTTC.

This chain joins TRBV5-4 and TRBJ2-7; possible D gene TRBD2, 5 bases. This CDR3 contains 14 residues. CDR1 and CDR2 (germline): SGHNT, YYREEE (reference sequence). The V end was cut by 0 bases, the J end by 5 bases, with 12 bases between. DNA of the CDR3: TGTGCCAGCAGCTTGGCCGGGATTGGGGACGAGCAGTACTTC. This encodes CASSLAGIGDEQYF.

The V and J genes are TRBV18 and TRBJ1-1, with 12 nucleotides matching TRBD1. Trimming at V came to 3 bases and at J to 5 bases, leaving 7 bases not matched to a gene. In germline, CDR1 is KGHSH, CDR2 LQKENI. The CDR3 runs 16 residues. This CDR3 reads CASSPSGTGGWTEAFF. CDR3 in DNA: TGTGCCAGCTCACCGTCCGGGACAGGGGGCTGGACTGAAGCTTTCTTT.

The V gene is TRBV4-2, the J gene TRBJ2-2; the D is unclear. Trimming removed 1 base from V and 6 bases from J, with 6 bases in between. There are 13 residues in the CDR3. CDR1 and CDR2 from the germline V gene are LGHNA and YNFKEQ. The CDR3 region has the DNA TGTGCCAGCAGCCAAGTTGGCCCCGGGGAGCTGTTTTTT. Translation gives CASSQVGPGELFF.

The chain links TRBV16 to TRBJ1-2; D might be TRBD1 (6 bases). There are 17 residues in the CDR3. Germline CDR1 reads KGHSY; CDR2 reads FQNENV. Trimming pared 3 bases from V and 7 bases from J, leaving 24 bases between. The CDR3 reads CASSHRQEPRGNGGYTF. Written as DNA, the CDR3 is TGTGCCAGCAGCCACCGACAGGAGCCCCGAGGGAATGGTGGCTACACCTTC. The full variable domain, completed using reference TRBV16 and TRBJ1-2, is GEEVAQTPKHLVRGEGQKAKLYCAPIKGHSYVFWYQQVLKNEFKFLISFQNENVFDETGMPKERFSAKCLPNSPCSLEIQATKLEDSAVYFCASSHRQEPRGNGGYTFGSGTRLTVV.

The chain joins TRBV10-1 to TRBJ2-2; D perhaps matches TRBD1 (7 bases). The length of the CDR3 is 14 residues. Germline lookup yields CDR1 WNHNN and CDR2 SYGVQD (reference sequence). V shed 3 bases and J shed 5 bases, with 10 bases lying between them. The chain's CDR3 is CASSDRGRTGELFF. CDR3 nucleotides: TGCGCCAGCAGTGACAGGGGGAGGACCGGGGAGCTGTTTTTT.

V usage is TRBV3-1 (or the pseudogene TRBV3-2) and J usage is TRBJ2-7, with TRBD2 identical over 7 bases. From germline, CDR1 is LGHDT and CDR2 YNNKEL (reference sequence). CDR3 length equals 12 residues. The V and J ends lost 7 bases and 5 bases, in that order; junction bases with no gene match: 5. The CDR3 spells CASTRSGDEQYF. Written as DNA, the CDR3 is TGTGCCAGCACCCGAAGCGGGGACGAGCAGTACTTC.

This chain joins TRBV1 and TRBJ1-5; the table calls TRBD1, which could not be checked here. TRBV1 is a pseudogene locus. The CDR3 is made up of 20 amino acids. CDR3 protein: CTSSQDVLTDNIRSNQPQHF. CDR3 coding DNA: TGCACCAGCAGCCAAGACGTTCTGACGGACAATATCCGTAGCAATCAGCCCCAGCATTTT.

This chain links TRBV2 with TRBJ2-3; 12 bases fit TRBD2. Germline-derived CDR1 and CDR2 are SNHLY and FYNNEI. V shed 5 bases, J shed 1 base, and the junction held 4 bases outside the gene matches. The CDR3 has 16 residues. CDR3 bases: TGTGCCAGCAGTCCCCGACTAGCGGGGGGCACAGATACGCAGTATTTT. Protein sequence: CASSPRLAGGTDTQYF.